The next 7 T cell receptor beta chains were all read from a single sample in a study of beta chain features in type 1 diabetes. The study reverse transcribed the entire isolated RNA, so it sequenced expressed TCRB transcripts. Only in-frame clones appear in the TCRdb table, and some are missing; sequencing was by immunoSEQ multiplex PCR. The repertoire holds 400,000 to 450,000 clones, with approximately 14% as singletons. The sample consisted of naive CD4+ T cells from blood. These receptors all stem from a man in his thirties or forties in good health.

In its sample, this clone was seen a few times. The chain carries TRBV10-3 and TRBJ2-3; no clear D gene. V lost 4 bases and J 4 bases, leaving 3 bases between the germline ends. Looked up from germline, CDR1 is ENHRY and CDR2 is SYGVKD. This CDR3 has 11 amino acids. CDR3 sequence (DNA): TGTGCCATCAGTGGGGCAGATACGCAGTATTTT. This gives the protein CAISGADTQYF.

The chain recombines TRBV18 with TRBJ2-5, with no clear D. CDR1 and CDR2 (germline): KGHSH, LQKENI. The CDR3 totals 13 residues. V lost 2 bases to trimming and J lost 0 bases, with 4 bases between them. The CDR3 region has the DNA TGTGCCAGCTCACCAACCAACCAAGAGACCCAGTACTTC. Its protein is CASSPTNQETQYF.

The chain couples TRBV30 to TRBJ2-1, with no clear D. The CDR3 is 11 amino acids. CDR1 GTSNPN and CDR2 SVGIG come from the germline V gene (reference sequence). Trimming stripped 2 bases from V and 11 bases from J, with 10 bases between. CDR3 amino acids: CAWSLELKQFF. CDR3 in DNA: TGTGCCTGGAGTCTGGAACTAAAGCAGTTCTTC. Drawing the rest from reference TRBV30 and TRBJ2-1, the complete variable domain is SQTIHQWPATLVQPVGSPLSLECTVEGTSNPNLYWYRQAAGRGLQLLFYSVGIGQISSEVPQNLSASRPQDRQFILSSKKLLLSDSGFYLCAWSLELKQFFGPGTRLTVL.

This clone was seen only a few times. The V call is TRBV5-1, the J call TRBJ1-3; no clear D. V was cut by 2 bases and J by 3 bases, with 9 bases left in between. Germline CDR1 SGHRS, CDR2 YFSETQ. The CDR3 has 14 residues. CDR3: CASSFGKVGNTIYF. CDR3 DNA: TGCGCCAGCAGCTTCGGGAAAGTTGGAAACACCATATATTTT.

The chain is built from TRBV5-4 and TRBJ2-3, with D tentatively TRBD1 or TRBD2 (5 bases each). Germline V CDR1 and CDR2: SGHNT, YYREEE (reference sequence). The V and J ends lost 0 bases and 6 bases respectively, with 11 bases between them. This CDR3 comprises 14 residues. The CDR3 DNA is TGTGCCAGCAGCTTGGCGGGGACCCCGGATACGCAGTATTTT. Translating gives CASSLAGTPDTQYF. Combining the CDR3 with reference TRBV5-4 and TRBJ2-3 gives the whole variable domain ETGVTQSPTHLIKTRGQQVTLRCSSQSGHNTVSWYQQALGQGPQFIFQYYREEENGRGNFPPRFSGLQFPNYSSELNVNALELDDSALYLCASSLAGTPDTQYFGPGTRLTVL.

This clone came up a few times. In DNA, the CDR3 is TGTGCCTTGGGGAGTCCCTCTGGAAACACCATATATTTT. It codes for CALGSPSGNTIYF. The chain combines TRBV30 with TRBJ1-3; D unresolved. The germline CDR1 and CDR2 sequences are GTSNPN and SVGIG (reference sequence). Trimming left V 7 bases short and J 0 bases short, with 10 bases between. This CDR3 is built from 13 residues.

The chain has TRBV6-5 and TRBJ1-6; perhaps TRBD1 as D (5 bases). The V end lost 2 bases, the J end lost 6 bases, and 14 bases lay between the germline ends. The CDR3 totals 16 residues. From germline, CDR1 is MNHEY and CDR2 SVGAGI. In nucleotides, the CDR3 is TGTGCCAGCAGTTACAATTCGGGACGGAGTAATTCACCCCTCCACTTT. Amino acids: CASSYNSGRSNSPLHF.